These 17 T cell receptor beta chains were sequenced from one sample in a study of CD8+ T cells in alopecia areata. Reverse transcription of extracted RNA yielded cDNA, which provided the sequencing template. Sequenced by immunoSEQ multiplex PCR; TCRdb stores in-frame clones only, minus some. The table has around 12,000 clones, approximately 55% seen once; the top ten hold approximately 21%. As part of sample collection, lesional scalp punch biopsies and peripheral blood were taken from alopecia areata patients. Sequenced input: skin. Receptor source: a human donor with alopecia areata.

The chain carries TRBV5-3 and TRBJ2-5; D not resolved. TRBV5-3 counts as an open reading frame of uncertain function. V was pared by 8 bases and J by 5 bases, with 22 bases between. This CDR3 is 15 amino acids long. CDR3 region: CASSPGRRPEETQYF. The CDR3 DNA follows: TGTGCCAGCAGCCCCGGCAGAAGGCCGGAGGAGACCCAGTACTTC.

The chain carries TRBV25-1 and TRBJ2-7; D not certain. V was trimmed by 2 bases and J by 2 bases, leaving 19 bases between them. The CDR3 spans 17 residues. CDR1 and CDR2 (germline): MGHDK, SYGVNS. As DNA, the CDR3 is TGTGCCAGCAGTGAAGCTCCCGGTTCGACGGATACCTACGAGCAGTACTTC. This codes for CASSEAPGSTDTYEQYF.

The chain links TRBV6-5 to TRBJ1-1; possibly TRBD1 for D (6 bases). V was shortened by 7 bases and J by 1 base, with 13 bases between the two germline ends. Germline loops: CDR1 MNHEY, CDR2 SVGAGI. This CDR3 region has 14 residues. CDR3 in DNA: TGTGCCAGCAACCCCGGGACAACGAACACTGAAGCTTTCTTT. This gives the protein CASNPGTTNTEAFF.

This clone was seen more than once but under ten times. The genes are TRBV6-5 and TRBJ1-5; no reliable D call. The ends were cut back, 2 bases at V and 5 bases at J, with 4 bases in the middle. Germline values: CDR1 MNHEY, CDR2 SVGAGI. The CDR3 covers 12 residues. CDR3 sequence (DNA): TGTGCCAGCAGTTACGGGGATCAGCCCCAGCATTTT. This translates into CASSYGDQPQHF.

There are a few counts of this clone. The genes are TRBV19 and TRBJ2-1, with 8 bases that match TRBD1. Trimming took 6 bases from V and 5 from J; bases not matched to a gene: 9. There are 15 residues in the CDR3. Germline values: CDR1 LNHDA, CDR2 SQIVND (reference sequence). The CDR3 spells CASRVTGEWDNEQFF. Here the CDR3 DNA reads TGTGCCAGTAGGGTGACAGGGGAGTGGGACAATGAGCAGTTCTTC.

The chain is built from TRBV6-6 and TRBJ2-7; D unresolved. The ends were cut back, 0 bases at V and 2 bases at J, with 8 bases in the middle. Germline lookup yields CDR1 MNHNY and CDR2 SVGAGI (reference sequence). This CDR3 has 14 amino acids. CDR3 DNA: TGTGCCAGCAGTTACTCTGACAAGACCTACGAGCAGTACTTC. Translated, it gives CASSYSDKTYEQYF.

A word on this clone: The same CDR3 can be traced to other DNA sequences in this sample. The chain uses TRBV7-9 and TRBJ1-5; no reliable D call. The CDR3 runs to 16 residues. The germline V and J ends were trimmed by 2 bases and 7 bases, with 18 bases remaining between them. Germline CDR1 reads SEHNR; CDR2 reads FQNEAQ (reference sequence). The DNA of the CDR3 is TGTGCCAGCAGCTTATCGGCGGGTGGGTACGGGCAGCCCCAGCATTTT. It specifies CASSLSAGGYGQPQHF.

This clone was counted only a few times. The V and J genes are TRBV6-5 and TRBJ2-2; a possible D gene is TRBD1 (5 bases). The CDR3 runs to 13 residues. The germline V and J ends were trimmed by 6 bases and 6 bases, with 11 bases remaining between them. CDR1 and CDR2 from the germline V gene are MNHEY and SVGAGI. The CDR3 is CASSKGSAGELFF. CDR3 bases: TGTGCCAGCAGCAAGGGGTCGGCCGGGGAGCTGTTTTTT.

This chain's CDR3 is CASKDDRGPKNIQYF. In DNA form, the CDR3 reads TGCGCCAGCAAGGATGATCGGGGTCCCAAAAACATTCAGTACTTC. The chain employs TRBV4-1 and TRBJ2-4; D might be TRBD2 (5 bases). The germline V gene encodes CDR1 MGHRA and CDR2 YSYEKL. Trimming pared 7 bases from V and 2 bases from J, leaving 15 bases between. CDR3 length equals 15 residues.

This clone has only a few counts. The chain couples TRBV6-5 to TRBJ2-2; 8 bases align to TRBD2. CDR3 length equals 15 residues. Germline CDR1 reads MNHEY; CDR2 reads SVGAGI. V was clipped by 6 bases and J by 0 bases; unmatched bases: 3. CDR3 in amino acids: CASSPAGANTGELFF. In DNA, the CDR3 is TGTGCCAGCAGCCCAGCGGGAGCGAACACCGGGGAGCTGTTTTTT.

As to this clone: A read error may be the cause here, since a much bigger clone is one base away. Distinct nucleotide sequences in the sample also encode this CDR3. The rearrangement joins TRBV18 to TRBJ1-1; D unclear. The CDR3 is made up of 14 amino acids. Per the germline V gene, CDR1 is KGHSH and CDR2 is LQKENI. Trimming removed 4 bases from V and 8 bases from J, with 17 bases in between. CDR3 nucleotides: TGTGCCAGCTCACTGAACCGGGCCCTAGGGGAAGCTTTCTTT. Amino acids: CASSLNRALGEAFF.

This clone came up a few times. This rearrangement joins TRBV11-3 to TRBJ2-3; weak D call: TRBD1 (6 bases). The length of the CDR3 is 15 residues. CDR1 SGHNT and CDR2 YENEEA come from the germline V gene. The V and J ends lost 1 base and 8 bases respectively, with 16 bases between them. The CDR3 loop reads CASSLVAGDQGTQYF. The CDR3 DNA sequence: TGTGCCAGCAGCTTAGTAGCAGGGGACCAGGGTACGCAGTATTTT.

This clone has a handful of counts. V is TRBV7-8 and J is TRBJ2-1, with 13 nucleotides matching TRBD2. CDR1 is SGHVS, CDR2 FQNEAQ, per germline. J gave up 7 bases and V 5 bases, and 8 bases lay outside the gene matches. The CDR3 is 16 residues long. The CDR3 region has the DNA TGTGCCAGCAGCAAACCGGGACTAGCGGGATTGAATGAGCAGTTCTTC. Its protein product is CASSKPGLAGLNEQFF.

This clone was detected only a few times. The gene calls are TRBV10-2 and TRBJ2-1; D remains unclear. Germline V gives CDR1 WSHSY, CDR2 SAAADI. This CDR3 has 10 amino acids. Trimming pared 8 bases from V and 9 bases from J, leaving 8 bases between. The DNA of the CDR3 is TGCGCCAGCTTCTCGGGTGAGCAGTTCTTC. This sequence encodes CASFSGEQFF.

This clone has just a few counts. The rearrangement joins TRBV29-1 to TRBJ1-1; D perhaps matches TRBD1 (5 bases). Germline CDR1 and CDR2: SQVTM and ANQGSEA. This CDR3 has 17 amino acids. V was pared by 7 bases and J by 0 bases, with 24 bases between. As DNA, the CDR3 is TGCAGCGGAAACCCGTCGTTGGGCGCGGGGGTGAACACTGAAGCTTTCTTT. Its protein is CSGNPSLGAGVNTEAFF.

The V and J genes are TRBV30 and TRBJ2-3; TRBD2 agrees at 7 bases. Germline lookup yields CDR1 GTSNPN and CDR2 SVGIG (reference sequence). The CDR3 loop spans 15 amino acids. V shed 0 bases, J shed 0 bases, and the junction held 3 bases outside the gene matches. The chain's CDR3 is CAWSVAGRSTDTQYF. DNA of the CDR3: TGTGCCTGGAGTGTAGCGGGGCGTAGCACAGATACGCAGTATTTT.

This sequence joins TRBV30 and TRBJ2-1; no clear D. Germline-derived CDR1 and CDR2 are GTSNPN and SVGIG (reference sequence). The ends were cut back, 0 bases at V and 7 bases at J, with 10 bases in the middle. This CDR3 spans 13 amino acids. CDR3 nucleotide sequence: TGTGCCTGGAGTGTACATAGTAGTAATGAGCAGTTCTTC. Its translation is CAWSVHSSNEQFF.